The clone carrying this T cell receptor (beta chain) occurred many times. The V gene's germline CDR1 is DFQATT and CDR2 SNEGSKA (reference sequence). There are 12 residues in the CDR3. V lost 5 bases to trimming and J lost 9 bases, with 15 bases between them. In TCRdb, the RT-PCR reads were re-called with MiXCR into one record per CDR3 protein. The data show almost 700,000 distinct CDR3 sequences, 12% to 15% seen once. This clonotype was sampled from a female donor in good health, serving as a healthy control. The specimen sequenced was memory CD4+ T cells from blood. The chain recombines TRBV20-1 with TRBJ2-3; the D gene is possibly TRBD2 (7 bases). CDR3 in amino acids: CSASLGGGTQYF. CDR3 coding DNA: TGCAGTGCTTCGCTAGGGGGGGGGACGCAGTATTTT.